The present TCR beta chain was sequenced within a study of human T cells and chemical hapten exposure. Specified time point: patch test 3, about 24 weeks after DPC sensitization. As to treatment: therapeutic diphenylcyclopropenone sensitization with weekly scalp DPC. The CDR3 is 16 amino acids. V lost 3 bases, J lost 0 bases, and 14 bases lay in between. TCRdb re-analysed the RACE reads in MiXCR, keeping a single row per CDR3 protein. In the table there are roughly 50,000 distinct CDR3 sequences, more than 9.5% of which are singletons. On this clonotype: Being one base from a much bigger clone, this may be a read error.

The rearrangement uses TRBV12-3 or TRBV12-4 and TRBJ1-2; possible D gene TRBD1, 6 bases. Sequences were derived from whole blood, sampled in connection with sensitization to the hapten diphenylcyclopropenone (DPC). This sequence originates from a woman aged 40 to 50 with alopecia areata. Some clones in this sample may be carry-over from other donors' samples. Here the CDR3 DNA reads TGTGCCAGCAGTTTCGACAGGTTGCCAACTAACTATGGCTACACCTTC. It is translated as CASSFDRLPTNYGYTF.